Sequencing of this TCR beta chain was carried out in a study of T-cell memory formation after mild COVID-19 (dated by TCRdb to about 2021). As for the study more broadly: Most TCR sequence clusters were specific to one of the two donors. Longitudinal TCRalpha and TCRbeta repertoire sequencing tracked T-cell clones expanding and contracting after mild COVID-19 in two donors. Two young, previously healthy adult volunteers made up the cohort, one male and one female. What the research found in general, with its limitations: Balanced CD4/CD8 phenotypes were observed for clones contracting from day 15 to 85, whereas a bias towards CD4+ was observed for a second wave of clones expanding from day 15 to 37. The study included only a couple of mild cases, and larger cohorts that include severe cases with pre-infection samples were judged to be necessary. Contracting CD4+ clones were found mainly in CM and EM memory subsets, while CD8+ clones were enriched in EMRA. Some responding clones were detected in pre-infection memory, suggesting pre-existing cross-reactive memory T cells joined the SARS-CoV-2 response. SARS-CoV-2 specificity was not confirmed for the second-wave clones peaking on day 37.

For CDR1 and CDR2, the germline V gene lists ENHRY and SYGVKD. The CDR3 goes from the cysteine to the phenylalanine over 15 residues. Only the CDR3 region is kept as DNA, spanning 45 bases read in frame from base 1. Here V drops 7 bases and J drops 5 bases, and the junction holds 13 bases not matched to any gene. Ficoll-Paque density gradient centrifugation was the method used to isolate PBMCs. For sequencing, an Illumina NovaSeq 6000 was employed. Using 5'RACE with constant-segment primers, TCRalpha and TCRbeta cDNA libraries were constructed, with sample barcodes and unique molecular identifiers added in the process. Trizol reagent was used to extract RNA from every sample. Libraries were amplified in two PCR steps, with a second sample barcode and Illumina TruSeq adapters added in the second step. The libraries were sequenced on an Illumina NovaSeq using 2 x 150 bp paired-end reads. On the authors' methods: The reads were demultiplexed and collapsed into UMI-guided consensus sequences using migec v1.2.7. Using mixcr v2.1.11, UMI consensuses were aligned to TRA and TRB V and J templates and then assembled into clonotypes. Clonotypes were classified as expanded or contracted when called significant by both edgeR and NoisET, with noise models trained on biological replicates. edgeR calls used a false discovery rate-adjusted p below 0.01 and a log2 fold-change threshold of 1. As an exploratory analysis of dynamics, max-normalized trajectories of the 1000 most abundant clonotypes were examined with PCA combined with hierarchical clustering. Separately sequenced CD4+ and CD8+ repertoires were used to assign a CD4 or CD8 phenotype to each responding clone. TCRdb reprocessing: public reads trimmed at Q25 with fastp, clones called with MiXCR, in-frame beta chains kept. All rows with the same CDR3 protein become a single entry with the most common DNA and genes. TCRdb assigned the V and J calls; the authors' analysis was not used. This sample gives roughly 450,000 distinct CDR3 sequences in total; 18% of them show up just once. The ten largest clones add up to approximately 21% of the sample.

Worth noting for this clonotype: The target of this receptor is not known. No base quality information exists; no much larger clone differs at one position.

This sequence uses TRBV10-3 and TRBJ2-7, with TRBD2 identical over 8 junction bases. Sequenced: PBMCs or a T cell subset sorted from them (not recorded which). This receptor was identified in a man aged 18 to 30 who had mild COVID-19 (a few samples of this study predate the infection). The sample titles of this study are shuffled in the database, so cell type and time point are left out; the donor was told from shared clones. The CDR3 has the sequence CAITPVKRGLDEQYF. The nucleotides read TGTGCCATCACCCCGGTAAAGCGGGGGCTTGACGAGCAGTACTTC.